This T cell receptor beta chain was recovered during a study of T cells in Graves' hyperthyroidism and ophthalmopathy. V gave up 4 bases and J gave up 5 bases, with 12 bases separating them. The CDR3 has 13 residues. Germline CDR1 MGHRA, CDR2 YSYEKL. This clonotype was observed at least ten times. Its antigen remains unidentified. From RNA transcripts, TCR beta CDR3 regions were amplified. During a first-round RT-PCR of the TCR CDR3, the HTBI primer set was used. In TCRdb, the multiplex PCR reads were re-called with MiXCR into one record per CDR3 protein. The sample has about 400,000 distinct CDR3 sequences, roughly 15% seen once. In the ophthalmopathy cohort, Clinical Activity Score was at least 3, NOSPECS grade at least 4, and duration under 3 months. Uncontrolled infection, other autoimmune disease, pregnancy or lactation led to exclusion. Fresh 10 ml peripheral blood yielded PBMCs. Study conclusions and caveats: The authors' 13 V-J model separated ophthalmopathy from stable hyperthyroidism.

This receptor was taken from a woman aged 25 to 39 with Graves' ophthalmopathy. Specimen: blood. The V gene is TRBV4-1, the J gene TRBJ2-7; D perhaps matches TRBD1 (6 bases). The CDR3 here is CASSPGDRNEQYF. The CDR3 DNA is TGCGCCAGCAGCCCAGGGGATCGGAACGAGCAGTACTTC.